The 5 T cell receptor beta chains reported below all come from one sample, sequenced in a study of metastatic and nonmetastatic thyroid tumors. Prior to thyroid surgery, none of the patients had received any treatment. MiXCR reprocessed the PCR reads for TCRdb. The sample gives about 15,000 clones, 27% of which show up once; approximately 13% is in the top ten. The material sequenced was adjacent normal tissue. These TCRs come from a female donor with papillary thyroid cancer or a benign thyroid nodule (not recorded which). Some clones in this sample may be carry-over from other donors' samples.

In its sample, this clone was seen a few times. The chain combines TRBV30 with TRBJ1-3; D ambiguous. Trimming shortened V by 2 bases and J by 1 base, and 6 bases separated the two germline ends. The CDR3 is 13 residues long. Germline CDR1 GTSNPN, CDR2 SVGIG (reference sequence). Here the CDR3 reads CAWSQISGNTIYF. The DNA of the CDR3 is TGTGCCTGGAGTCAAATTTCTGGAAACACCATATATTTT.

The CDR3 DNA sequence: TGCAGTGCCAGACAAGATGGCACAGATACGCAGTATTTT. Its protein product is CSARQDGTDTQYF. V and J are TRBV20-1 and TRBJ2-3; D uncertain. The germline V and J ends were trimmed by 6 bases and 1 base, with 11 bases remaining between them. The CDR3 runs 13 residues. Per germline, CDR1 DFQATT and CDR2 SNEGSKA (reference sequence).

This clone was picked up a small number of times. CDR3 protein: CASSQGPGELFF. CDR3 bases: TGTGCCAGCAGCCAGGGTCCTGGGGAGCTGTTTTTT. The rearrangement uses TRBV11-2 and TRBJ2-2; tentative D call: TRBD1 (5 bases). The CDR3 runs 12 residues. In germline, CDR1 is SGHAT, CDR2 FQNNGV. Trimming stripped 5 bases from V and 8 bases from J, with 9 bases between.

The chain is built from TRBV6-1 and TRBJ2-7; 7 bases fit TRBD2. The CDR3 runs 12 residues. Germline loops: CDR1 MNHNS, CDR2 SASEGT. V was clipped by 6 bases and J by 8 bases; unmatched bases: 7. CDR3 sequence (DNA): TGTGCCAGCAGCGAGACTAGCCCCAAGCAGTACTTC. This encodes CASSETSPKQYF.

V and J are TRBV6-1 and TRBJ2-1; 7 bases fit TRBD2. CDR3 length: 13 residues. Germline V gives CDR1 MNHNS, CDR2 SASEGT. The trim removed 10 bases at V and 4 bases at J, leaving 7 bases unmatched. DNA for the CDR3: TGTGCCACCGCGAGAGCGGGGTACAATGAGCAGTTCTTC. Its translation is CATARAGYNEQFF.